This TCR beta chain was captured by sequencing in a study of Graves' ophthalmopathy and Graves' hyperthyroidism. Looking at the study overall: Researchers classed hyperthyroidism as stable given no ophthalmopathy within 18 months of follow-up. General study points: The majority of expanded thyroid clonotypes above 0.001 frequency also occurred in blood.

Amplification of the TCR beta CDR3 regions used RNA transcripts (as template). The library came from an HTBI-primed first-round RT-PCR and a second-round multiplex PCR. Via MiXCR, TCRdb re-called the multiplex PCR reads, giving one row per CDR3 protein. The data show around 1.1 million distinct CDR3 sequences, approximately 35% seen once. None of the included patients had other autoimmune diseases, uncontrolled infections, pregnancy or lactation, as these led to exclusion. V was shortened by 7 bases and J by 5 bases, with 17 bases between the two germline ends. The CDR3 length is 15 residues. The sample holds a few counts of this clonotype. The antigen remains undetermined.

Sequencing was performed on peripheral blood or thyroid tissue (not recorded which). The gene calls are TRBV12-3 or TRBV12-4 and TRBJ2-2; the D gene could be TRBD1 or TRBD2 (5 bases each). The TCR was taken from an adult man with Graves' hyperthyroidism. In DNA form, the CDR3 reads TGTGCCAGCACCCCAGGGAGCGCCCGAACCGGGGAGCTGTTTTTT. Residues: CASTPGSARTGELFF.